This T cell receptor (beta chain) was identified in a study of T cell responses to AZD1222 COVID-19 vaccine (dated by TCRdb to the early 2020s). Background on the whole study: TCR sequencing covered 233 trial participants: 200 to 220 given two doses of AZD1222 and 26 given two doses of MenACWY control vaccine. Enrollment into the trials was organized by age into subgroups of 18-55, 56-69 and 70-plus years, and those subgroups contained roughly 150, 30 and 60 TCR-sequenced participants, respectively. Here is what the overall study found, with its caveats: Vaccine-associated CD4 TCRs spanned the whole spike protein, with dominant responses in regions 160-218 and 743-854. Conclusions about previously exposed vaccinees were limited because only six AZD1222 recipients were SARS-CoV-2 seropositive at baseline. Epitopes outside the regions mutated in the B.1.351 and B.1.1.7 variants were reportedly recognized by nearly half of the unique spike-specific TCRs. Because no samples from the day 14 peak response were available, repertoires could be characterized only after the peak T cell response. A significant rise in spike-specific TCR breadth and depth was observed after two AZD1222 doses relative to day 0 and relative to MenACWY recipients. Participants were mostly white British and included more females than males, and it was suggested by the authors that clonal diversity may have been underestimated. The 56-69-year group was small, and its depth increase did not reach significance, likely because of low power.

The intended sense of this specimen's time point label: about 28 days (+/-7) after the second vaccine dose. AZD1222 recipients with second doses at about 4 weeks or about 12 weeks were pooled, because spike-specific TCR depth and breadth did not differ between schedules. Vaccinee samples came from UK trials COV001 and COV002, including a single-blind randomized controlled phase 2/3 trial of AZD1222 (ChAdOx1 nCoV-19) in healthy adults. Trial participant PBMC samples were collected at day 0 and day 28 after the second dose for TCRbeta chain sequencing. The CDR3 regions of human TCRbeta chains were analyzed by immunosequencing. In the source study's methods: Repertoire TCRs were matched against a reference library of SARS-CoV-2-specific TCRs generated with the MIRA antigen-specificity platform. Breadth was defined as the fraction of unique TCRs that were SARS-CoV-2-associated, and depth was defined as the fraction of total T cells that were SARS-CoV-2-associated. Each spike-specific TCR was assigned to its reactive spike region and to a CD4 or CD8 class using the MIRA data. Log10-transformed breadth and depth values were compared by one-way ANOVA with Sidak's multiple comparisons tests. The immuneACCESS repertoire file appears here via TCRdb, limited to in-frame rearrangements. These files lack a portion of the clones; in checked studies, under half of the deficit traces to unresolved V genes, and the cause of the others is not known. V, J and clone size derive from that table, while D and trimming were established from the DNA sequence. The sample has 110,000 to 150,000 clones on record, 92% of them singletons. The leading ten clones occupy roughly 3% of the sample.

With regard to this clone: No antigen is known for it. Base qualities are not at hand, and no much larger clone is one base apart.

Counted from cysteine to phenylalanine, this CDR3 has 17 amino acids. Of all the DNA, just the CDR3 is kept, 51 bases in frame from base 1. The chain was built from TRBV21-1 and TRBJ2-7; the D call of TRBD2 is as the table states it, not checked on the DNA. TRBV21-1 is annotated as a pseudogene. The material was peripheral blood, obtained 28 days after the second AZD1222 dose. The source is an adult who received the AZD1222 COVID-19 vaccine. The CDR3 has the sequence CASSKTTLDSVSYEQYF. The nucleotide sequence reads as follows: TGTGCCAGCAGCAAGACTACCCTGGATAGCGTCTCCTACGAGCAGTACTTC.